The T cell receptor (beta chain) under discussion was sequenced for a study of blood T cell repertoires in COVID-19. Some clones are missing from TCRdb's copy, which holds only in-frame ones; the method was immunoSEQ multiplex PCR. This repertoire shows some 490,000 clones, 80% to 90% found once; its top ten account for more than 7.5%. J gave up 12 bases and V 3 bases, and 13 bases lay outside the gene matches. This CDR3 is 15 amino acids long. Germline values: CDR1 MNHNS, CDR2 SASEGT. The receptor comes from an older woman who had recovered from COVID-19. The sequenced sample consisted of PBMCs or T cells enriched from blood (not recorded which). The rearrangement joins TRBV6-1 to TRBJ2-1, with 8 bases identical to TRBD2. CDR3 protein: CASSEKRGLGHRQFF. CDR3 DNA sequence: TGTGCCAGCAGTGAGAAGCGGGGGTTAGGACATCGGCAGTTCTTC.